This entry describes one T cell receptor beta chain. The data belong to a study of T cell changes during pregnancy in multiple sclerosis. The junction had 5 bases not matched to a gene; V was cut back by 4 bases and J by 7 bases. The CDR3 sequence is 14 residues long. Looked up from germline, CDR1 is SGHAT and CDR2 is FQNNGV. The table came from immunoSEQ multiplex PCR; TCRdb's copy has only in-frame clones and leaves some out. The sample yields about 24,000 clones, about nine tenths seen once. This sequence was found in a female donor in good health, enrolled as a control in a pregnancy study. The sample consisted of CD8+ T cells from peripheral blood mononuclear cells, taken in the third trimester of pregnancy. The rearrangement uses TRBV11-2 and TRBJ2-1, with 9 bases fitting TRBD2. In nucleotides, the CDR3 is TGTGCCAGCAGCTCTAGCGGGAACCATAATGAGCAGTTCTTC. This translates into CASSSSGNHNEQFF.